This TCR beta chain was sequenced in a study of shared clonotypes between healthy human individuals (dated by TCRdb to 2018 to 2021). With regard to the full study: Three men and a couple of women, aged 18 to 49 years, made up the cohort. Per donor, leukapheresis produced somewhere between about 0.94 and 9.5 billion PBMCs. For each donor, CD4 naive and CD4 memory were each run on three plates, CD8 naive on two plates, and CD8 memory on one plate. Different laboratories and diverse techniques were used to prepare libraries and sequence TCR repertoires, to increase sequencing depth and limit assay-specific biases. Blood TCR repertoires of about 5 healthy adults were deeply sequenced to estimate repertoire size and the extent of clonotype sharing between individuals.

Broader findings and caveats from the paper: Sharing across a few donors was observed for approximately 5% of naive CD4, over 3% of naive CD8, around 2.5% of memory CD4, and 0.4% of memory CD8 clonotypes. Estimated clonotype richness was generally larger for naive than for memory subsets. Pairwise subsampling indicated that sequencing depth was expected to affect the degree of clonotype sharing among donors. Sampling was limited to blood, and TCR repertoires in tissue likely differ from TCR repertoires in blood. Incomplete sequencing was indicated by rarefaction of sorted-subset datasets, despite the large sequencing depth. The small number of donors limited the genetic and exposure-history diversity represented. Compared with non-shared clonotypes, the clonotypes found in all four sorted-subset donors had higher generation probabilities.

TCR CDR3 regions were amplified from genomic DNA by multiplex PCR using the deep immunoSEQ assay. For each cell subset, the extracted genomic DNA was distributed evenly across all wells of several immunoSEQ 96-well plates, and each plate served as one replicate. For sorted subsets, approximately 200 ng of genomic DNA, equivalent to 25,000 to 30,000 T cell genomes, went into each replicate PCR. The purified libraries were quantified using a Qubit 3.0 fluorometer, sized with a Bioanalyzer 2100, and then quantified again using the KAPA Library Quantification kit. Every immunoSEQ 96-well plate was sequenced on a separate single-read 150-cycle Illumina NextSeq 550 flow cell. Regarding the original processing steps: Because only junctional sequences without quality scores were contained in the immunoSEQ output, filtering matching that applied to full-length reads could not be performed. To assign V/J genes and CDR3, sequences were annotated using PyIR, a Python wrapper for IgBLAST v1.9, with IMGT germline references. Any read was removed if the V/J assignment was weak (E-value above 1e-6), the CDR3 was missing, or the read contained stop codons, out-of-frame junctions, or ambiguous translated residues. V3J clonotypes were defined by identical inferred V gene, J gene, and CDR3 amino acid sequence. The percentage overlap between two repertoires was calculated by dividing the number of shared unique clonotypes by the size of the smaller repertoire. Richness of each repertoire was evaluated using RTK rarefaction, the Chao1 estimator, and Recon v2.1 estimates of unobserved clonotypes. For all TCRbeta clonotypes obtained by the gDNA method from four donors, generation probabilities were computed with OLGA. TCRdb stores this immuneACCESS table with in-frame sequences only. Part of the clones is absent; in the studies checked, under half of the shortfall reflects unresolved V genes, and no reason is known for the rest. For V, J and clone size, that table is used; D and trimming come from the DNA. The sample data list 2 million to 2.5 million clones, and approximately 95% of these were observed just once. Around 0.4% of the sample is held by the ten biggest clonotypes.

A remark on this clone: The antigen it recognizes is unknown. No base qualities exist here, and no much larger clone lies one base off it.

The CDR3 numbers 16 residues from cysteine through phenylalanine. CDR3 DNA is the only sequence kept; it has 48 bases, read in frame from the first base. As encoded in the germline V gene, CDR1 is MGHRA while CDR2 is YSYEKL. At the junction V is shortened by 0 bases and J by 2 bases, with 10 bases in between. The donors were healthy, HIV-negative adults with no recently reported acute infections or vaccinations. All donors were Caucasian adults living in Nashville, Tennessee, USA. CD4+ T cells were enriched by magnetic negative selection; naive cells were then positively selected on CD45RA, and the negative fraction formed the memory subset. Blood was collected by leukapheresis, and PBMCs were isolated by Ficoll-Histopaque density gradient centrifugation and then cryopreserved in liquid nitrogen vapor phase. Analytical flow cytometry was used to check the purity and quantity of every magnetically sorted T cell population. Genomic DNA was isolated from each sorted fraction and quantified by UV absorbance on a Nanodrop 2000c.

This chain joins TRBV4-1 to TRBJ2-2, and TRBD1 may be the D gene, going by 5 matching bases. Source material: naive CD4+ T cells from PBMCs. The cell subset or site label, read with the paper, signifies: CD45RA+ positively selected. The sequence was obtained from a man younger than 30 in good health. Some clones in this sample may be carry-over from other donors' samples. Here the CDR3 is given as CASSQEGRVNTGELFF. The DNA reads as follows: TGCGCCAGCAGCCAAGAGGGCAGGGTTAACACCGGGGAGCTGTTTTTT.